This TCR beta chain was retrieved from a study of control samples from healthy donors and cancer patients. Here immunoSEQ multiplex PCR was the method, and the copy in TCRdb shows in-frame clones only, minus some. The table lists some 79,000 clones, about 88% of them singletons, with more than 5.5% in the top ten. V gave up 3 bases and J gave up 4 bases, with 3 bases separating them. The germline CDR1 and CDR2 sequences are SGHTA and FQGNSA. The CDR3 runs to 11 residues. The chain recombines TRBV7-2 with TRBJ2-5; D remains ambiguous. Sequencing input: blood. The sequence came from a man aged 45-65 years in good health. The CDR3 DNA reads TGTGCCAGCAGCTTTCGAGAGACCCAGTACTTC. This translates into CASSFRETQYF.